One and the same sample provided the 14 T cell receptor beta chains below, sequenced in a study of blood T cell repertoires in COVID-19. This table comes from immunoSEQ multiplex PCR, and its TCRdb copy is limited to in-frame clones, with some not included. Found here are more than 200,000 clones, about 85% of them singletons; the top ten hold roughly a tenth. Sequencing was performed on peripheral blood. These receptors were obtained from a woman aged 50 to 60 with COVID-19, enrolled during active disease.

The chain joins TRBV27 to TRBJ1-2; TRBD1 matches 11 bases. This CDR3 comprises 15 residues. Germline V gene data show CDR1 as MNHEY and CDR2 as SMNVEV (reference sequence). The V segment lost 5 bases and the J segment 7 bases; nucleotides outside the gene matches: 9. CDR3 coding DNA: TGTGCCAGCAGTCCATCCGGGACAGGGGGAGGTGGCTACACCTTC. Amino acid sequence: CASSPSGTGGGGYTF.

This rearrangement joins TRBV30 to TRBJ2-5; TRBD1 is a possible D gene (6 bases). V gave up 7 bases and J gave up 2 bases, with 14 bases separating them. The germline V gene encodes CDR1 GTSNPN and CDR2 SVGIG (reference sequence). This CDR3 region has 13 residues. As DNA, the CDR3 is TGTGCCTTCTCACAGGGTCCTCAAGAGACCCAGTACTTC. Translating it yields CAFSQGPQETQYF.

The chain is built from TRBV19 and TRBJ1-1; D gene unclear. Germline V lookup: CDR1 LNHDA, CDR2 SQIVND (reference sequence). This CDR3 comprises 11 residues. V gave up 5 bases and J gave up 4 bases, with 5 bases separating them. This chain's CDR3 is CASSPGTEAFF. The CDR3 coding sequence is TGTGCCAGTAGTCCGGGCACTGAAGCTTTCTTT.

The chain has TRBV11-2 and TRBJ1-1, with no clear D. In germline, CDR1 is SGHAT, CDR2 FQNNGV. This CDR3 has 13 residues. The V end lost 1 base, the J end lost 4 bases, and 7 bases lay between the germline ends. CDR3 sequence: CASSLGTATEAFF. For the CDR3, the DNA is TGTGCCAGCAGCTTAGGAACAGCCACTGAAGCTTTCTTT.

J is TRBJ2-3 and V is TRBV3-1 (or the pseudogene TRBV3-2); 7 bases are shared with TRBD1. Germline CDR1 reads LGHDT; CDR2 reads YNNKEL (reference sequence). The CDR3 sequence is 16 residues long. V shed 5 bases, J shed 5 bases, and the junction held 13 bases outside the gene matches. CDR3 in amino acids: CASSYYGDSRGDTQYF. The CDR3 DNA is TGTGCCAGCAGCTATTACGGGGACAGCAGGGGAGATACGCAGTATTTT.

The chain has TRBV6-4 and TRBJ2-3, with 12 bases matching TRBD2. The junction had 4 bases not matched to a gene; V was cut back by 4 bases and J by 2 bases. Germline CDR1 and CDR2: MRHNA and SNTAGT. CDR3 length: 16 residues. CDR3 residues: CASSALAGGPTDTQYF. The CDR3 bases are TGTGCCAGCAGTGCCCTAGCGGGGGGGCCCACAGATACGCAGTATTTT.

In DNA, the CDR3 is TGTGCCAGCAGCCCCGGACAGGGGAGCACAGATACGCAGTATTTT. Its protein product is CASSPGQGSTDTQYF. The chain combines TRBV6-5 with TRBJ2-3, with TRBD1 identical over 9 bases. CDR3 length: 15 residues. The germline V gene has CDR1 MNHEY and CDR2 SVGAGI. J was trimmed by 0 bases and V by 6 bases; bases with no gene match: 4.

J is TRBJ1-4 and V is TRBV11-2; D gene ambiguous. Germline CDR1 SGHAT, CDR2 FQNNGV. V shed 5 bases and J shed 4 bases, with 8 bases lying between them. The CDR3 totals 13 residues. CDR3: CASSPSLNEKLFF. CDR3 DNA: TGTGCCAGCAGCCCCTCCCTTAATGAAAAACTGTTTTTT.

The chain joins TRBV24-1 to TRBJ2-7; tentative D call: TRBD1 (6 bases). From germline, CDR1 is KGHDR and CDR2 SFDVKD. V gave up 5 bases and J gave up 7 bases, with 17 bases separating them. The length of the CDR3 is 14 residues. This CDR3 reads CATSVRGRPGEQYV. The CDR3, as DNA: TGTGCCACCAGTGTCAGGGGAAGACCGGGGGAGCAGTACGTC.

The chain has TRBV14 and TRBJ1-1; D is possibly TRBD1 (6 bases). In germline, CDR1 is SGHDN, CDR2 FVKESK. CDR3 length: 16 residues. The V end was cut by 4 bases, the J end by 2 bases, with 17 bases between. The CDR3 protein is CASSRRSGGHNTEAFF. The CDR3 DNA reads TGTGCCAGCAGCCGACGGAGCGGGGGGCATAACACTGAAGCTTTCTTT.

The rearrangement links TRBV14 to TRBJ1-4, with 7 nucleotides matching TRBD1. The V segment lost 4 bases and the J segment 8 bases; nucleotides outside the gene matches: 13. This CDR3 has 16 amino acids. Germline lookup yields CDR1 SGHDN and CDR2 FVKESK. The CDR3 protein is CASSPTLQGLGEKLFF. The CDR3 bases are TGTGCCAGCAGCCCCACACTACAGGGGTTGGGGGAAAAACTGTTTTTT.

This chain links TRBV5-1 with TRBJ2-7; D not resolved. Germline V gene sequence: CDR1 SGHRS, CDR2 YFSETQ. Between the trimmed V and J ends, which lost 8 bases and 1 base, there was a span of 13 bases. This CDR3 has 13 amino acids. CDR3 sequence reads: CASRRVRSYEQYV. CDR3 nucleotide sequence: TGCGCCAGTAGACGGGTTAGGTCCTACGAGCAGTACGTC.

The chain has TRBV10-3 and TRBJ1-2, with 12 nucleotides matching TRBD1. Trimming at V came to 7 bases and at J to 9 bases, leaving 9 bases not matched to a gene. Germline-derived CDR1 and CDR2 are ENHRY and SYGVKD. The CDR3 has 14 residues. CDR3 sequence: CAIKAGQGAGSYTF. In DNA form, the CDR3 reads TGTGCCATCAAGGCGGGACAGGGGGCAGGGAGCTACACCTTC.

The chain links TRBV10-3 to TRBJ2-7, with D tentatively TRBD1 (5 bases). The V gene's germline CDR1 is ENHRY and CDR2 SYGVKD. Trimming left V 4 bases short and J 5 bases short, with 12 bases between. CDR3 size: 13 residues. CDR3 sequence reads: CAISVAGIHEQYF. The DNA for the CDR3 is TGTGCCATCAGTGTAGCAGGGATCCACGAGCAGTACTTC.